Listed below are T cell receptor beta chains from one sample, sequenced in a study of T cells in Graves' hyperthyroidism and ophthalmopathy. MiXCR, applied by TCRdb to the multiplex PCR reads, yields one record per CDR3 protein. The table has approximately 510,000 distinct CDR3 sequences, 40% to 50% seen once; the top ten hold about 40%. Sequencing was carried out using peripheral blood or thyroid tissue (not recorded which). These receptors were obtained from an adult woman with Graves' disease, either hyperthyroidism or ophthalmopathy (not recorded which). Both conserved end residues are part of each CDR3. Fields, in order: D gene, V gene, J gene, clone size, CDR3 DNA, CDR3 protein. A D gene is named only where the DNA matches it firmly. Expanded clones get a size class; other rows say once, few or many, or leave the size out.

TRBD1	TRBV29-1	TRBJ2-7	NA	TGCAGCAGTGACCCGACAGGGTACGAGCAGTACTTC	CSSDPTGYEQYF
NA	TRBV7-9	TRBJ1-2	NA	TGTGCCAGCACCTCCCGGGACGGCTATGGCTACACCTTC	CASTSRDGYGYTF
TRBD2	TRBV6-2/TRBV6-3	TRBJ2-7	NA	TGTGCCAGCCAAAGCGGGAGTCTCCTGTACGAGCAGTACTTC	CASQSGSLLYEQYF
TRBD1	TRBV27	TRBJ2-7	few	TGTGCCAGCAGTTGGAGAGGGGGCGCGTACGAGCAGTACTTC	CASSWRGGAYEQYF
NA	TRBV6-1	TRBJ2-7	NA	TGTGCCAGCCACACGAGGGGGGGTGGGGGGTACGAGCAGTACTTC	CASHTRGGGGYEQYF
NA	TRBV2	TRBJ1-6	NA	TGTGCCAGCCGTGGGGGTGGGGGGCCCCTCCACTTT	CASRGGGGPLHF
NA	TRBV7-2	TRBJ1-5	few	TGTGCCAGCAGCTTAGCAGGCCATAGCAATCAGCCCCAGCATTTT	CASSLAGHSNQPQHF
NA	TRBV30	TRBJ1-1	NA	TGTGCCTGGACACAGGGAGACACTGAAGCTTTCTTT	CAWTQGDTEAFF
NA	TRBV25-1	TRBJ2-7	NA	TGTGCCAGCACTACAGGGAGGGGGTCCTACGAGCAGTACTTC	CASTTGRGSYEQYF
NA	TRBV14	TRBJ2-2	many	TGTGCCAGCAGTCGGACTCATAGGTCCGGGGAGCTGTTTTTT	CASSRTHRSGELFF
NA	TRBV20-1	TRBJ1-1	many	TGCAGTGCTTCCCGACCCGGGAACACTGAAGCTTTCTTT	CSASRPGNTEAFF
NA	TRBV27	TRBJ2-2	NA	TGTGCCAGCAGTTTATCTGGGACCTCAAGAAGCGGGGAGCTGTTTTTT	CASSLSGTSRSGELFF
NA	TRBV4-2	TRBJ1-2	many	TGTGCCAGCAGCCAAGATACACGGGCTGGGGGCTACACCTTC	CASSQDTRAGGYTF
NA	TRBV3-1	TRBJ2-5	NA	TGTGCCAGCAGCGTAGAAAGGCTGCGAGAGACCCAGTACTTC	CASSVERLRETQYF
NA	TRBV15	TRBJ2-2	NA	TGTGCCACCAGCAGAGGGGGAGGACCCGCCGGGGAGCTGTTTTTT	CATSRGGGPAGELFF
NA	TRBV18	TRBJ2-5	NA	TGTGCCAGCTCACCATTCGAGACCCAGTACTTC	CASSPFETQYF
NA	TRBV20-1	TRBJ2-7	many	TGCAGTGCTCCCCAAGGGGGGGCGGGAGTCACTCGGCAGTACTTC	CSAPQGGAGVTRQYF
NA	TRBV4-1	TRBJ1-2	many	TGCGCCAGCGGGTCGGGGGGGGCGAACTATGGCTACACCTTC	CASGSGGANYGYTF
TRBD1	TRBV20-1	TRBJ2-6	NA	TGCAGTGCTAGAGCTGTGACAGGGGTCTCTGGGGCCAACGTCCTGACTTTC	CSARAVTGVSGANVLTF
NA	TRBV29-1	TRBJ1-2	NA	TGCAGCGTTGTTGGGGTGGTGGGAGGTCTTCTTAACACCTTC	CSVVGVVGGLLNTF
NA	TRBV7-2	TRBJ2-5	few	TGTGCCAGCAGCTCCAGCGGCCCACAAGAGACCCAGTACTTC	CASSSSGPQETQYF
NA	TRBV18	TRBJ2-5	many	TGTGCCAGCTCACCACAGGGGCGCGAGACCCAGTACTTC	CASSPQGRETQYF
TRBD1	TRBV6-1	TRBJ2-7	NA	TGTGCCAGCAAAAACTGGGACAGAGACTACGAGCAGTACTTC	CASKNWDRDYEQYF